This TCR beta chain was identified in a study of blood T cell repertoires in COVID-19. About the research overall: PBMCs, B-cell-depleted T cells, or T cells provided the cDNA or gDNA that made up the material.

V was shortened by 9 bases and J by 4 bases, with 15 bases between the two germline ends. Germline lookup yields CDR1 SNHLY and CDR2 FYNNEI. The CDR3 is 13 residues long. Authors' processing steps: Quantification of nucleated cells was approximated via reference gene primer amplification. Clones were read by immunoSEQ multiplex PCR, and TCRdb kept only the in-frame ones, dropping some. V and J calls and clone size follow that table, whereas D and trimming were derived from the DNA. The sample lists about 120,000 clones; 82% were seen once. The sample consisted of peripheral blood. The chain has TRBV2 and TRBJ1-1, with D possibly matching TRBD1 (5 bases). This TCR was recovered from a woman between 65 and 79 years old with acute or convalescent COVID-19. The DNA of the CDR3 is TGTGCCAGTAGCTACGGGGGGGGCACTGAAGCTTTCTTT. It specifies CASSYGGGTEAFF.